This passage covers 9 T cell receptor beta chains from one sample sequenced in a study of T cell responses to AZD1222 COVID-19 vaccine. Here immunoSEQ multiplex PCR was the method, and the copy in TCRdb shows in-frame clones only, minus some. The sample shows tens of thousands of clones, roughly 87% of them seen only once. Specimen: peripheral blood, collected on day 0 of AZD1222 vaccination. These TCRs come from an adult in good health.

The chain carries TRBV6-5 and TRBJ2-5, with no clear D. CDR3 length: 14 amino acids. V was clipped by 2 bases and J by 2 bases, with 9 bases between them. Germline V CDR1 and CDR2: MNHEY, SVGAGI. CDR3 sequence (DNA): TGTGCCAGCAGTTACAGCCACATACAAGAGACCCAGTACTTC. Residues: CASSYSHIQETQYF.

V usage is TRBV7-8 and J usage is TRBJ2-2; TRBD2 aligns across 15 bases. This CDR3 is built from 18 residues. Germline CDR1 reads SGHVS; CDR2 reads FQNEAQ. With V trimmed by 5 bases and J by 7 bases, 11 bases remained unmatched. In nucleotides, the CDR3 is TGTGCCAGCAGCGGTCCCGGGACTAGCGGGGGGATGGACGGGGAGCTGTTTTTT. Translating it yields CASSGPGTSGGMDGELFF.

The rearrangement uses TRBV3-1 (or the pseudogene TRBV3-2) and TRBJ1-2; possibly TRBD1 for D (5 bases). The CDR3 length is 19 residues. The germline V and J ends were trimmed by 1 base and 6 bases, with 27 bases remaining between them. Germline loops: CDR1 LGHDT, CDR2 YNNKEL (reference sequence). The DNA of the CDR3 is TGTGCCAGCAGCCAAGTTGGTCTGACAGCCCTGGATCCTCCCGATGGCTACACCTTC. Its translation: CASSQVGLTALDPPDGYTF.

The chain has TRBV27 and TRBJ2-7; D is ambiguous. The V end was cut by 4 bases, the J end by 3 bases, with 16 bases between. The CDR3 sequence is 15 residues long. Per germline, CDR1 MNHEY and CDR2 SMNVEV (reference sequence). The CDR3 reads CASSSVSGSDYEQYF. CDR3 in DNA: TGTGCCAGCAGTTCCGTTTCGGGTTCAGACTACGAGCAGTACTTC.

The J gene is TRBJ2-7, the V gene TRBV10-1; D is ambiguous. Germline assignment: CDR1 WNHNN and CDR2 SYGVQD (reference sequence). V was cut by 2 bases and J by 6 bases, with 5 bases left in between. This CDR3 has 11 residues. The CDR3 loop is CASSETTEQYF. For the CDR3, the DNA is TGCGCCAGCAGTGAGACGACCGAGCAGTACTTC.

The V gene is TRBV7-6, the J gene TRBJ2-2; D unresolved. The CDR3 contains 13 residues. Germline-derived CDR1 and CDR2 are SGHVS and FNYEAQ. The V gene lost 1 base and the J gene lost 4 bases, with 4 bases spanning the gap. The CDR3, as DNA: TGTGCCAGCAGCTTAGGGGGCACCGGGGAGCTGTTTTTT. Its translation: CASSLGGTGELFF.

The V and J genes are TRBV7-9 and TRBJ2-7, with D possibly called TRBD1 or TRBD2 (5 bases each). The CDR3 consists of 15 residues. Germline V gene data show CDR1 as SEHNR and CDR2 as FQNEAQ (reference sequence). The V gene lost 5 bases and the J gene lost 2 bases, with 16 bases spanning the gap. The CDR3 DNA sequence: TGTGCCAGCAGCACCACCTCCGGGACCCCCTACGAGCAGTACTTC. Protein: CASSTTSGTPYEQYF.

The chain couples TRBV5-1 to TRBJ1-6, with 7 bases fitting TRBD1. This CDR3 contains 13 residues. V gave up 3 bases and J gave up 12 bases; unmatched junction bases: 6. Germline CDR1 reads SGHRS; CDR2 reads YFSETQ. The CDR3 sequence is CASSSSRTGPLHF. CDR3 DNA: TGCGCCAGCAGCTCGTCCCGGACAGGACCCCTCCACTTT.

This clone appeared a few times. In DNA, the CDR3 is TGTGCCAGCAGCATCCGGGGACAGGGACGCTACGAGCAGTACTTC. Its protein is CASSIRGQGRYEQYF. The V gene is TRBV5-4, the J gene TRBJ2-7; TRBD1 agrees at 9 bases. This CDR3 comprises 15 residues. The V gene's germline CDR1 is SGHNT and CDR2 YYREEE (reference sequence). V gave up 4 bases and J gave up 3 bases; unmatched junction bases: 8.